One and the same sample provided the 18 T cell receptor beta chains below, sequenced in a study of cytomegalovirus exposure and HLA in healthy donors. Both 60 Vbeta primers and 13 Jbeta primers went into the PCR. The repertoire was sequenced with immunoSEQ multiplex PCR; TCRdb's copy has only in-frame clones and lacks some. The table includes more than 150,000 clones, more than 80% detected once. Sequenced: PBMCs. Receptors were obtained from a woman aged 45-65 years in good health and CMV-seropositive.

The sample holds one count of this clone. The chain is built from TRBV6-6 and TRBJ2-5; maybe TRBD2 (5 bases). V lost 7 bases to trimming and J lost 11 bases, with 17 bases between them. This CDR3 is built from 12 residues. The germline gives CDR1 MNHNY, CDR2 SVGAGI (reference sequence). As DNA, the CDR3 is TGTGCCAGCACCCTCTCGACTGGGGAGCAGTACTTC. Translating it yields CASTLSTGEQYF.

The gene calls are TRBV10-3 and TRBJ2-7, with 8 positions matching TRBD2. The CDR3 extends over 14 amino acids. Losses at the gene ends were 6 bases for V and 4 bases for J; bases not matched to a gene: 8. The germline V gene has CDR1 ENHRY and CDR2 SYGVKD. This chain's CDR3 is CAIRSGGGLYEQYF. The CDR3 DNA follows: TGTGCCATCAGATCCGGGGGGGGCCTATACGAGCAGTACTTC.

The chain carries TRBV19 and TRBJ1-2, with 8 bases lining up with TRBD1. This CDR3 spans 13 amino acids. The germline V gene encodes CDR1 LNHDA and CDR2 SQIVND (reference sequence). V shed 9 bases, J shed 5 bases, and the junction held 8 bases outside the gene matches. CDR3: CASSRDRIYGYTF. The CDR3 bases are TGTGCCAGCAGCCGGGACAGGATTTATGGCTACACCTTC.

The chain carries TRBV5-6 and TRBJ1-1; TRBD1 agrees at 11 bases. The V gene's germline CDR1 is SGHDT and CDR2 YYEEEE. V shed 0 bases, J shed 5 bases, and the junction held 6 bases outside the gene matches. The length of the CDR3 is 16 residues. This chain's CDR3 is CASSLAGQGAGTEAFF. CDR3 sequence (DNA): TGTGCCAGCAGCTTGGCCGGACAGGGGGCCGGGACTGAAGCTTTCTTT. The full variable domain, in which reference TRBV5-6 and TRBJ1-1 provide the parts outside the CDR3, is DAGVTQSPTHLIKTRGQQVTLRCSPKSGHDTVSWYQQALGQGPQFIFQYYEEEERQRGNFPDRFSGHQFPNYSSELNVNALLLGDSALYLCASSLAGQGAGTEAFFGQGTRLTVV.

V usage is TRBV6-5 and J usage is TRBJ1-2, with D perhaps matching TRBD1 (5 bases). Germline CDR1 and CDR2: MNHEY and SVGAGI. This CDR3 region has 13 residues. V lost 8 bases and J 3 bases, leaving 13 bases between the germline ends. CDR3 bases: TGTGCCAGCGGCCCGACAGAACACTATGGCTACACCTTC. Translation gives CASGPTEHYGYTF.

This chain uses TRBV18 with TRBJ1-2, with a weak D call TRBD1 (5 bases). V gave up 3 bases and J gave up 3 bases, with 8 bases separating them. Germline V gene lookup returns CDR1 KGHSH and CDR2 LQKENI. The CDR3 extends over 13 amino acids. CDR3: CASSPGGDYGYTF. The CDR3 nucleotides read TGTGCCAGCTCACCCGGGGGTGACTATGGCTACACCTTC.

This clone was found once. The J gene is TRBJ1-3, the V gene TRBV7-2; weak D call: TRBD1 (6 bases). Germline lookup yields CDR1 SGHTA and CDR2 FQGNSA. Deletions cut 7 bases from V and 4 bases from J, with 14 bases between. The length of the CDR3 is 14 residues. The CDR3 DNA reads TGTGCCAGCACCCAGGGGTCCATCGGAAACACCATATATTTT. Translation: CASTQGSIGNTIYF.

Regarding this clone: Other DNA sequences within the sample encode an identical CDR3. The rearrangement uses TRBV4-1 and TRBJ2-5; no clear D. V lost 0 bases to trimming and J lost 4 bases, with 18 bases between them. The germline V gene encodes CDR1 MGHRA and CDR2 YSYEKL. This CDR3 contains 17 residues. CDR3 bases: TGCGCCAGCAGCCAAGATCTCCCCTCCGGCGGTGGAGAGACCCAGTACTTC. It encodes CASSQDLPSGGGETQYF.

The J gene is TRBJ1-2, the V gene TRBV21-1; the table assigns TRBD1, which was not confirmed against the DNA. TRBV21-1 is a known pseudogene. CDR3 length: 19 amino acids. The DNA of the CDR3 is TGTGCCAGCAGCAAAACTAAAACTGGCCGACAGGGTAAATCTGACGGCTACACCTTC. Encoded protein: CASSKTKTGRQGKSDGYTF.

V and J are TRBV4-3 and TRBJ1-2; D not certain. CDR1 is LGHNA and CDR2 is YSLEER in the germline V gene. Trimming shortened V by 0 bases and J by 3 bases, and 11 bases separated the two germline ends. The CDR3 is 15 amino acids. The CDR3 DNA reads TGCGCCAGCAGCCAAGATGTGGCACCAGACTATGGCTACACCTTC. Translation: CASSQDVAPDYGYTF.

CDR3 nucleotide sequence: TGTGCCAGCAGTGATTTGGCGGGGGGGCCGAAAAAATTAACAGATACGCAGTATTTT. Translating it yields CASSDLAGGPKKLTDTQYF. This chain joins TRBV6-1 and TRBJ2-3; the match to TRBD2 covers 9 bases. The V and J ends lost 3 bases and 3 bases, in that order; junction bases with no gene match: 16. Germline loops: CDR1 MNHNS, CDR2 SASEGT. The CDR3 loop spans 19 amino acids.

The gene calls are TRBV19 and TRBJ1-1, with TRBD1 as a possible D gene (6 bases). The germline CDR1 and CDR2 sequences are LNHDA and SQIVND (reference sequence). V was trimmed by 5 bases and J by 4 bases, leaving 20 bases between them. The CDR3 spans 16 residues. Here the CDR3 reads CASSDPGGGRGTEAFF. As DNA, the CDR3 is TGTGCCAGTAGTGACCCGGGAGGGGGACGGGGCACTGAAGCTTTCTTT.

The rearrangement uses TRBV5-1 and TRBJ2-5; 8 nucleotides agree with TRBD1. The V segment lost 2 bases and the J segment 1 base; nucleotides outside the gene matches: 1. The CDR3 runs to 14 residues. CDR1 is SGHRS, CDR2 YFSETQ, per germline. CDR3 loop: CASSFGQGQETQYF. CDR3 in DNA: TGCGCCAGCAGCTTTGGACAGGGCCAAGAGACCCAGTACTTC.

Only one count was recorded for this clone. This chain links TRBV2 with TRBJ1-6, with 7 bases lining up with TRBD1. Germline CDR1 reads SNHLY; CDR2 reads FYNNEI. V lost 0 bases to trimming and J lost 8 bases; unmatched junction nucleotides: 7. The CDR3 runs 16 residues. CDR3 sequence (DNA): TGTGCCAGCAGTGAAGCGTCACGGACAGGCCATTCACCCCTCCACTTT. Protein sequence: CASSEASRTGHSPLHF.

This chain uses TRBV6-1 with TRBJ2-5; 8 bases match TRBD2. TRBJ2-7 explains the end of the DNA better; the J call may be wrong. Germline V gives CDR1 MNHNS, CDR2 SASEGT. This CDR3 is built from 15 residues. CDR3 loop: CASRPRGGFNDEQYF. In DNA, the CDR3 is TGTGCCAGCAGACCTCGGGGGGGCTTTAACGACGAGCAGTACTTC.

The chain links TRBV19 to TRBJ2-5; TRBD2 matches 11 bases. This CDR3 has 16 amino acids. J lost 5 bases, V lost 5 bases, and 10 bases had no gene match. CDR1 and CDR2 (germline): LNHDA, SQIVND (reference sequence). This CDR3 is CASSPMGTSGGETQYF. Here the CDR3 DNA reads TGTGCCAGTAGTCCTATGGGGACTAGCGGTGGGGAGACCCAGTACTTC.

V and J are TRBV2 and TRBJ2-3; the match to TRBD2 covers 10 bases. CDR1 and CDR2 (germline): SNHLY, FYNNEI. V was pared by 6 bases and J by 1 base, with 7 bases of the junction left unmatched. CDR3 length equals 16 residues. This CDR3 is CASRSLAGARTDTQYF. The CDR3 DNA reads as TGTGCCAGCAGGAGTCTAGCGGGGGCCCGCACAGATACGCAGTATTTT.

The chain couples TRBV5-4 to TRBJ2-7; 16 positions match TRBD2. Germline V gene data show CDR1 as SGHNT and CDR2 as YYREEE (reference sequence). The CDR3 has 17 amino acids. V lost 4 bases and J lost 7; bases outside the gene matches: 11. In DNA form, the CDR3 reads TGTGCCAGCAGCCAAGGGACTAGCGGGGGGGCGGTGGGGGAGCAGTACTTC. It is translated as CASSQGTSGGAVGEQYF. Complete variable domain (other parts from reference TRBV5-4 and TRBJ2-7): ETGVTQSPTHLIKTRGQQVTLRCSSQSGHNTVSWYQQALGQGPQFIFQYYREEENGRGNFPPRFSGLQFPNYSSELNVNALELDDSALYLCASSQGTSGGAVGEQYFGPGTRLTVT.